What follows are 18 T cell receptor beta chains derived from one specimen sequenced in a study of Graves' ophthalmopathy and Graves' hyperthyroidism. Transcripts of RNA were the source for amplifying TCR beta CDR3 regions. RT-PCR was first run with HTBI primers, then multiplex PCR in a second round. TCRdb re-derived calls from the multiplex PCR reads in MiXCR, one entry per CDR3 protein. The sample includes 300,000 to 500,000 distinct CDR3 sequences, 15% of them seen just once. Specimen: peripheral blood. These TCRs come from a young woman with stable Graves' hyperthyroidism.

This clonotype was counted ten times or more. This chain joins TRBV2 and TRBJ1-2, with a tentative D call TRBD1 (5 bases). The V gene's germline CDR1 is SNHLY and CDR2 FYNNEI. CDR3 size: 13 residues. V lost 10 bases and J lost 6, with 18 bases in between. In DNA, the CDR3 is TGTGCCACAGTACATGGACAAAGGAATGGCTACACCTTC. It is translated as CATVHGQRNGYTF.

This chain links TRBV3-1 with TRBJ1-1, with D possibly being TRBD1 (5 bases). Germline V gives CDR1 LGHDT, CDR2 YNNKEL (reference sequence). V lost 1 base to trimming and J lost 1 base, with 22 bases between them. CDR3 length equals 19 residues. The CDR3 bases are TGTGCCAGCAGCCAAGGGCAGGGTATATACCGTAGGACGAACACTGAAGCTTTCTTT. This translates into CASSQGQGIYRRTNTEAFF.

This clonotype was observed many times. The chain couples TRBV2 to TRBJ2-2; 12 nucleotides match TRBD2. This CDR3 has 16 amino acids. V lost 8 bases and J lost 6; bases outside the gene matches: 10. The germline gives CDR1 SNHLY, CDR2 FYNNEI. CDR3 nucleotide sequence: TGTGCCAGCGGAACTAGCGGGGGGTTAGGGTCCGGGGAGCTGTTTTTT. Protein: CASGTSGGLGSGELFF.

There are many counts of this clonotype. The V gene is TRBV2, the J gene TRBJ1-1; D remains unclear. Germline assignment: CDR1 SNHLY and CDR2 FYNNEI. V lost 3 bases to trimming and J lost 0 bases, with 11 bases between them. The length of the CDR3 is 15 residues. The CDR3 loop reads CASSERTFMNTEAFF. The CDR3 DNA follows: TGTGCCAGCAGTGAGAGGACGTTCATGAACACTGAAGCTTTCTTT.

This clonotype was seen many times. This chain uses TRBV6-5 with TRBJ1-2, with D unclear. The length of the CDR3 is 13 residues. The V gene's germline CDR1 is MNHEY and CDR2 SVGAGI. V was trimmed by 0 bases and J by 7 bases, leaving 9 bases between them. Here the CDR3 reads CASSYSTKRGYTF. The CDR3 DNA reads TGTGCCAGCAGTTACTCGACCAAGCGTGGCTACACCTTC.

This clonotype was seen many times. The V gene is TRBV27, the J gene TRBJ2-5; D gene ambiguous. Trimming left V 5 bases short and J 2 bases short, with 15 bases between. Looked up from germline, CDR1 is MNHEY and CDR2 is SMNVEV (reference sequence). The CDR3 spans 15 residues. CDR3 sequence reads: CASSPQPTPQETQYF. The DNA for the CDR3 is TGTGCCAGCAGTCCCCAACCGACCCCACAAGAGACCCAGTACTTC.

CDR3 region: CASSIPDAGEQYF. CDR3 coding DNA: TGTGCCAGCAGTATCCCGGACGCGGGCGAGCAGTACTTC. The V call is TRBV27, the J call TRBJ2-7; possible D gene TRBD2, 5 bases. V lost 5 bases and J lost 6, with 14 bases in between. Germline CDR1 is MNHEY and CDR2 is SMNVEV (reference sequence). The length of the CDR3 is 13 residues.

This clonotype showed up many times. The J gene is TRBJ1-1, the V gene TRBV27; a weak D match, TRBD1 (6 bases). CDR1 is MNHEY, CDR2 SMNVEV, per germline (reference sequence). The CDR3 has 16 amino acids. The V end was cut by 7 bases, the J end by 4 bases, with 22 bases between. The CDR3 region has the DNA TGTGCCAGCAACCCCAGGAAGTCAGGGGCTTTCACTGAAGCTTTCTTT. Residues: CASNPRKSGAFTEAFF.

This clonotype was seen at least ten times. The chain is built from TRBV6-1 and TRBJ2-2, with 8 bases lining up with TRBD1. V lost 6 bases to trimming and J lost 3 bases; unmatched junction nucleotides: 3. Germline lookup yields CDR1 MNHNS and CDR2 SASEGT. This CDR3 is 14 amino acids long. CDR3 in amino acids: CASSPTGDTGELFF. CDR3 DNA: TGTGCCAGCAGCCCGACAGGGGACACCGGGGAGCTGTTTTTT.

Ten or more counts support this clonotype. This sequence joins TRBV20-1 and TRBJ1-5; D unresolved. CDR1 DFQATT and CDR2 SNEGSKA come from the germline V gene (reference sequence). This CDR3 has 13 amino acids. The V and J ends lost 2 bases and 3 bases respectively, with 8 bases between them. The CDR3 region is CSARIVDNQPQHF. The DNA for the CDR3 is TGCAGTGCTAGAATTGTCGACAATCAGCCCCAGCATTTT.

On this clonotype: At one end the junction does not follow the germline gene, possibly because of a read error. The CDR3 loop is CASSLSGAGGSRRSWHF. CDR3 DNA sequence: TGTGCCAGCAGTTTGAGCGGCGCGGGGGGCTCGAGGAGATCATGGCACTTC. The rearrangement uses TRBV6-5 and TRBJ2-7, with 8 bases that match TRBD2. Germline CDR1 and CDR2: MNHEY and SVGAGI. The length of the CDR3 is 17 residues.

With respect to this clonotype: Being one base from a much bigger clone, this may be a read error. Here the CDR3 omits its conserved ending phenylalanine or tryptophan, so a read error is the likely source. The CDR3 reads CSVEEDTEAFV. CDR3 nucleotide sequence: TGCAGCGTTGAGGAAGACACTGAAGCTTTCGTT. The V call is TRBV29-1, the J call TRBJ1-1; D is uncertain. CDR1 and CDR2 (germline): SQVTM, ANQGSEA. V gave up 3 bases and J gave up 3 bases, with 5 bases separating them. The CDR3 is 11 amino acids.

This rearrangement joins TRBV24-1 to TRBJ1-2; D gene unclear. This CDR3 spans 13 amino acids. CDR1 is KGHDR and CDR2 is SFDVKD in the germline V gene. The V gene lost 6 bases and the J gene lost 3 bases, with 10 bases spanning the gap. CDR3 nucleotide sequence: TGTGCCACCAGTAAGCAGGAGGACTATGGCTACACCTTC. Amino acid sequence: CATSKQEDYGYTF.

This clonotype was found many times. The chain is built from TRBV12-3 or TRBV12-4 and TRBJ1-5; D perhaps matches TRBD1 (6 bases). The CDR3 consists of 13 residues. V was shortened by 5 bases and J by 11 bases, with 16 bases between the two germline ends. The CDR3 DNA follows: TGTGCCAGCAGTCGATTGAGGGGGGCGGCCCAGCATTTT. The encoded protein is CASSRLRGAAQHF.

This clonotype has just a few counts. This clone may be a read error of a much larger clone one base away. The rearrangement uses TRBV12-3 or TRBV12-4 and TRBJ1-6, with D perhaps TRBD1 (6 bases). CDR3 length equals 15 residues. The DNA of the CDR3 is TGTGCCAGCAGTCAGGGGCCCCCCGGAGATTCACACCTCCACTTT. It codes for CASSQGPPGDSHLHF.

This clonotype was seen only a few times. CDR3 region: CSARDPGAGLGNYGYTF. The CDR3 DNA reads as TGCAGTGCTAGAGATCCGGGGGCTGGGTTGGGGAACTATGGCTACACCTTC. The rearrangement joins TRBV20-1 to TRBJ1-2, with a possible D match to TRBD1 (6 bases). With 0 bases removed from V and 2 bases from J, the gap between germline ends came to 19 bases. This CDR3 comprises 17 residues. From germline, CDR1 is DFQATT and CDR2 SNEGSKA (reference sequence).

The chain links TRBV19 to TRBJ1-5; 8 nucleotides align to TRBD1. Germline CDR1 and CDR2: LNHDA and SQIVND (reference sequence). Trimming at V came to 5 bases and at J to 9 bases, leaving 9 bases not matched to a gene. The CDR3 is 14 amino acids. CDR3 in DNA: TGTGCCAGTAGTGCGGCAGGGGGCGTTCCGCCCCAGCATTTT. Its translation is CASSAAGGVPPQHF.

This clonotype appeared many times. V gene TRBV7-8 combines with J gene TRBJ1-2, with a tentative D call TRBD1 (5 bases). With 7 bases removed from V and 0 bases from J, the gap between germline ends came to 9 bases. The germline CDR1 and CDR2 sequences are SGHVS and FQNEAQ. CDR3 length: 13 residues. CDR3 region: CASTEGTNYGYTF. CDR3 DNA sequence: TGTGCCAGCACGGAGGGGACTAACTATGGCTACACCTTC.